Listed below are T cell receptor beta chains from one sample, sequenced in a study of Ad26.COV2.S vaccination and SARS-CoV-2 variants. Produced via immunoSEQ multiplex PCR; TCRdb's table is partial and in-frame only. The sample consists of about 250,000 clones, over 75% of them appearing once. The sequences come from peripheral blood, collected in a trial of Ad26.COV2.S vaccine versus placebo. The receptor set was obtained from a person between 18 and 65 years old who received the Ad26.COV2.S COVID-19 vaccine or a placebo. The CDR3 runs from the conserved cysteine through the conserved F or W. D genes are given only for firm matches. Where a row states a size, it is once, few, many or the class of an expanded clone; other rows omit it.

CDR3aa: CASSPTRATNEKLFF
CDR3nt: TGTGCCAGCAGCCCTACGCGGGCAACTAATGAAAAACTGTTTTTT
abundance: .
d_gene: .
j_gene: TRBJ1-4
v_gene: TRBV7-9

CDR3aa: CASSKGEYETQYF
CDR3nt: TGTGCCAGTAGTAAGGGGGAGTACGAGACCCAGTACTTC
abundance: once
d_gene: .
j_gene: TRBJ2-5
v_gene: TRBV19

CDR3aa: CASSPVRVTEGANVLTF
CDR3nt: TGTGCCAGCAGCCCGGTTAGAGTTACGGAGGGGGCCAACGTCCTGACTTTC
abundance: .
d_gene: .
j_gene: TRBJ2-6
v_gene: TRBV7-3

CDR3aa: CASSLSQLYNSPLHF
CDR3nt: TGTGCCAGCAGCTTGAGCCAGCTCTATAATTCACCCCTCCACTTT
abundance: .
d_gene: .
j_gene: TRBJ1-6
v_gene: TRBV7-8

CDR3aa: CASSLWRQVVTDTQYF
CDR3nt: TGTGCCAGCAGCTTGTGGAGACAGGTTGTCACAGATACGCAGTATTTT
abundance: .
d_gene: .
j_gene: TRBJ2-3
v_gene: TRBV5-4

CDR3aa: CASSERTGELRRYTF
CDR3nt: TGTGCCAGCAGTGAAAGGACGGGGGAGTTACGTCGGTACACCTTC
abundance: .
d_gene: .
j_gene: TRBJ1-2
v_gene: TRBV2

CDR3aa: CASSLWAGQRNTGELFF
CDR3nt: TGTGCCAGCAGTTTATGGGCGGGACAGAGGAACACCGGGGAGCTGTTTTTT
abundance: .
d_gene: .
j_gene: TRBJ2-2
v_gene: TRBV27

CDR3aa: CASRDPSGVEQFF
CDR3nt: TGTGCCAGCAGAGACCCTAGCGGGGTAGAGCAGTTCTTC
abundance: .
d_gene: TRBD2
j_gene: TRBJ2-1
v_gene: TRBV6-5

CDR3aa: CASSFTVGVGGEQYF
CDR3nt: TGTGCCAGCAGCTTTACGGTGGGAGTAGGAGGCGAGCAGTACTTC
abundance: .
d_gene: .
j_gene: TRBJ2-7
v_gene: TRBV7-2

CDR3aa: CATSDVSLNEQFF
CDR3nt: TGTGCCACCAGTGATGTAAGCCTAAATGAGCAGTTCTTC
abundance: .
d_gene: .
j_gene: TRBJ2-1
v_gene: TRBV24-1

CDR3aa: CASSLGTVPEQYF
CDR3nt: TGTGCCAGCAGCCTAGGGACAGTCCCCGAGCAGTACTTC
abundance: .
d_gene: TRBD1
j_gene: TRBJ2-7
v_gene: TRBV5-6

CDR3aa: CSVYDYRGYTF
CDR3nt: TGCAGCGTTTATGACTACCGGGGCTACACCTTC
abundance: .
d_gene: .
j_gene: TRBJ1-2
v_gene: TRBV29-1

CDR3aa: CASTLEQGAFYGYTF
CDR3nt: TGTGCCAGCACCTTAGAGCAGGGCGCTTTCTATGGCTACACCTTC
abundance: .
d_gene: .
j_gene: TRBJ1-2
v_gene: TRBV11-2

CDR3aa: CASSARGGPTDTQYF
CDR3nt: TGTGCCAGCAGTGCTAGGGGAGGGCCAACAGATACGCAGTATTTT
abundance: .
d_gene: TRBD2
j_gene: TRBJ2-3
v_gene: TRBV25-1

CDR3aa: CASSPRGGTSTDTQYF
CDR3nt: TGTGCCAGCAGTCCAAGGGGAGGAACTAGCACAGATACGCAGTATTTT
abundance: .
d_gene: .
j_gene: TRBJ2-3
v_gene: TRBV6-2/TRBV6-3

CDR3aa: CATRGPQGSPLHF
CDR3nt: TGTGCCACCAGGGGGCCTCAGGGGTCACCCCTCCACTTT
abundance: .
d_gene: .
j_gene: TRBJ1-6
v_gene: TRBV24-1

CDR3aa: CASSVVGSGETQYF
CDR3nt: TGTGCCAGCAGCGTAGTTGGTAGCGGAGAGACCCAGTACTTC
abundance: .
d_gene: .
j_gene: TRBJ2-5
v_gene: TRBV9

CDR3aa: CASSLDEANTEAFF
CDR3nt: TGTGCCAGCAGCCTGGACGAGGCGAACACTGAAGCTTTCTTT
abundance: .
d_gene: .
j_gene: TRBJ1-1
v_gene: TRBV5-8

CDR3aa: CASSLGRGQPRYEQYF
CDR3nt: TGCGCCAGCAGCTTGGGCCGGGGGCAGCCTAGGTACGAGCAGTACTTC
abundance: .
d_gene: .
j_gene: TRBJ2-7
v_gene: TRBV10-2

CDR3aa: CASSPLLQGYTF
CDR3nt: TGTGCCAGCAGCCCCCTCCTACAAGGCTACACCTTC
abundance: .
d_gene: .
j_gene: TRBJ1-2
v_gene: TRBV7-2

CDR3aa: CATISGVAGGANTGELFF
CDR3nt: TGTGCCACCATTTCAGGTGTAGCGGGGGGCGCGAACACCGGGGAGCTGTTTTTT
abundance: .
d_gene: TRBD2
j_gene: TRBJ2-2
v_gene: TRBV24-1

CDR3aa: CASSSGQNSYNEQFF
CDR3nt: TGCGCCAGCAGCTCGGGACAGAATTCCTACAATGAGCAGTTCTTC
abundance: .
d_gene: TRBD1
j_gene: TRBJ2-1
v_gene: TRBV5-1

CDR3aa: CASSLEGRNTGELFF
CDR3nt: TGTGCCAGCAGCTTAGAGGGTCGGAACACCGGGGAGCTGTTTTTT
abundance: .
d_gene: .
j_gene: TRBJ2-2
v_gene: TRBV7-2

CDR3aa: CASGLLPSGGTGELFF
CDR3nt: TGTGCTAGTGGTTTGCTTCCTAGCGGGGGGACCGGGGAGCTGTTTTTT
abundance: .
d_gene: TRBD2
j_gene: TRBJ2-2
v_gene: TRBV12-5

CDR3aa: CASSYSVGGIYEQYF
CDR3nt: TGTGCCAGCAGTTACAGCGTGGGGGGGATCTACGAGCAGTACTTC
abundance: .
d_gene: TRBD2
j_gene: TRBJ2-7
v_gene: TRBV6-5

CDR3aa: CASSFSRQVDTEAFF
CDR3nt: TGTGCCAGCAGCTTCTCCAGACAGGTCGACACTGAAGCTTTCTTT
abundance: few
d_gene: .
j_gene: TRBJ1-1
v_gene: TRBV7-2

CDR3aa: CASSARRVDSNQPQHF
CDR3nt: TGTGCCAGCAGTGCCCGACGGGTGGATAGCAATCAGCCCCAGCATTTT
abundance: .
d_gene: .
j_gene: TRBJ1-5
v_gene: TRBV2

CDR3aa: CASSPGLADTQYF
CDR3nt: TGTGCCAGCAGTCCGGGACTAGCAGATACGCAGTATTTT
abundance: .
d_gene: TRBD2
j_gene: TRBJ2-3
v_gene: TRBV6-4

CDR3aa: CASRWGRIEKLFF
CDR3nt: TGTGCCAGCAGATGGGGAAGAATTGAAAAACTGTTTTTT
abundance: .
d_gene: .
j_gene: TRBJ1-4
v_gene: TRBV12-3/TRBV12-4

CDR3aa: CASSEWTSGKETQYF
CDR3nt: TGTGCCAGCAGCGAGTGGACTAGCGGGAAAGAGACCCAGTACTTC
abundance: .
d_gene: TRBD2
j_gene: TRBJ2-5
v_gene: TRBV14

CDR3aa: CASRRGYSTDTQYF
CDR3nt: TGTGCCAGCAGGAGGGGTTATTCGACAGATACGCAGTATTTT
abundance: .
d_gene: .
j_gene: TRBJ2-3
v_gene: TRBV6-5

CDR3aa: CASNRGQGIYASYEQYF
CDR3nt: TGTGCCAGCAACAGGGGACAGGGCATATACGCCTCCTACGAGCAGTACTTC
abundance: .
d_gene: TRBD1
j_gene: TRBJ2-7
v_gene: TRBV28

CDR3aa: CASSQDVGGGGQPQHF
CDR3nt: TGCGCCAGCAGCCAAGATGTGGGAGGGGGAGGGCAGCCCCAGCATTTT
abundance: .
d_gene: .
j_gene: TRBJ1-5
v_gene: TRBV4-1

CDR3aa: CASRLQGNGYTF
CDR3nt: TGTGCCAGTAGGTTACAGGGGAATGGCTACACCTTC
abundance: .
d_gene: TRBD1
j_gene: TRBJ1-2
v_gene: TRBV19

CDR3aa: CASSWGTGGIGNTIYF
CDR3nt: TGTGCCAGCAGTTGGGGGACAGGGGGAATAGGAAACACCATATATTTT
abundance: .
d_gene: TRBD1
j_gene: TRBJ1-3
v_gene: TRBV28

CDR3aa: CSGGLAGETDTQYF
CDR3nt: TGCAGCGGCGGACTAGCGGGAGAAACAGATACGCAGTATTTT
abundance: .
d_gene: TRBD2
j_gene: TRBJ2-3
v_gene: TRBV29-1

CDR3aa: CASSSQGVSYNSPLHF
CDR3nt: TGTGCCAGCAGTTCACAGGGGGTCTCCTATAATTCACCCCTCCACTTT
abundance: .
d_gene: TRBD1
j_gene: TRBJ1-6
v_gene: TRBV6-5

CDR3aa: CASSLNWGNAEAFF
CDR3nt: TGCGCCAGCAGCTTGAATTGGGGTAACGCTGAAGCTTTCTTT
abundance: .
d_gene: .
j_gene: TRBJ1-1
v_gene: TRBV5-1

CDR3aa: CASSLGQSYTF
CDR3nt: TGTGCCAGCAGCTTGGGTCAGTCCTACACCTTC
abundance: .
d_gene: .
j_gene: TRBJ1-2
v_gene: TRBV3-1/TRBV3-2

CDR3aa: CAISEISPGTDTQYF
CDR3nt: TGTGCCATCAGTGAGATTTCACCTGGCACAGATACGCAGTATTTT
abundance: .
d_gene: .
j_gene: TRBJ2-3
v_gene: TRBV10-3

CDR3aa: CASSVAYGDAGGGEQFF
CDR3nt: TGTGCCAGCAGCGTAGCATATGGGGACGCGGGAGGTGGGGAGCAGTTCTTC
abundance: .
d_gene: TRBD2
j_gene: TRBJ2-1
v_gene: TRBV9

CDR3aa: CSGDIEGTDTQYF
CDR3nt: TGCAGCGGTGACATTGAAGGCACAGATACGCAGTATTTT
abundance: .
d_gene: .
j_gene: TRBJ2-3
v_gene: TRBV29-1

CDR3aa: CASRGGIYEQYF
CDR3nt: TGTGCCAGCAGGGGAGGAATCTACGAGCAGTACTTC
abundance: .
d_gene: .
j_gene: TRBJ2-7
v_gene: TRBV2

CDR3aa: CASSSPEVYRKGTGELFF
CDR3nt: TGTGCCAGCAGCTCTCCGGAGGTTTATAGAAAGGGGACCGGGGAGCTGTTTTTT
abundance: .
d_gene: .
j_gene: TRBJ2-2
v_gene: TRBV4-2

CDR3aa: CASSPAGTVDEKLFF
CDR3nt: TGCGCCAGCAGCCCAGCAGGGACAGTGGATGAAAAACTGTTTTTT
abundance: .
d_gene: TRBD1
j_gene: TRBJ1-4
v_gene: TRBV4-1

CDR3aa: CASSLPGLAGTGELFF
CDR3nt: TGCGCCAGCAGCTTGCCGGGACTAGCGGGCACCGGGGAGCTGTTTTTT
abundance: once
d_gene: TRBD2
j_gene: TRBJ2-2
v_gene: TRBV5-1

CDR3aa: CASSFSGGALEQFF
CDR3nt: TGTGCCAGCAGCTTTAGCGGGGGGGCCCTTGAGCAGTTCTTC
abundance: .
d_gene: TRBD2
j_gene: TRBJ2-1
v_gene: TRBV7-9

CDR3aa: CASRSGGSYEQYF
CDR3nt: TGTGCCAGCAGGTCAGGGGGCTCCTACGAGCAGTACTTC
abundance: .
d_gene: TRBD1
j_gene: TRBJ2-7
v_gene: TRBV28

CDR3aa: CASSLDGQGSSYEQYF
CDR3nt: TGCGCCAGCAGCTTGGACGGACAGGGGAGCTCCTACGAGCAGTACTTC
abundance: once
d_gene: TRBD1
j_gene: TRBJ2-7
v_gene: TRBV5-1

CDR3aa: CASSEGTGASYNEQFF
CDR3nt: TGCGCCAGCAGTGAAGGGACAGGAGCCTCCTACAATGAGCAGTTCTTC
abundance: .
d_gene: TRBD1
j_gene: TRBJ2-1
v_gene: TRBV10-1

CDR3aa: CASTIAGDEQFF
CDR3nt: TGTGCCAGCACCATAGCGGGAGATGAGCAGTTCTTC
abundance: .
d_gene: TRBD2
j_gene: TRBJ2-1
v_gene: TRBV7-9

CDR3aa: CASSGAGGHYNEQFF
CDR3nt: TGTGCCAGCAGCGGAGCGGGGGGCCACTACAATGAGCAGTTCTTC
abundance: .
d_gene: TRBD2
j_gene: TRBJ2-1
v_gene: TRBV11-3

CDR3aa: CASSTGQGSSYEQYF
CDR3nt: TGCGCCAGCAGTACGGGACAGGGGAGCTCCTACGAGCAGTACTTC
abundance: few
d_gene: TRBD1
j_gene: TRBJ2-7
v_gene: TRBV5-1